Following are 6 T cell receptor beta chains from one sample sequenced in a study of technical replicates of blood from a handful of donors (dated by TCRdb to about 2017). Receptor amplification or capture employed the immunoSEQ multiplex PCR assay. TCRdb limited this immuneACCESS table to in-frame rearrangements with V and J called. A share of clones is missing; checked studies link under half to unresolved V genes, and the rest is unexplained. The sample table lists approximately 100,000 clones, approximately 96% of them with a count of one. The ten top clones hold approximately 0.2% of the sample. What was sequenced was T cells isolated from PBMCs. The receptors stem from a human donor in good health.

The chain joins TRBV5-4 to TRBJ2-7; D is perhaps TRBD2 (5 bases). Germline CDR1 is SGHNT and CDR2 is YYREEE (reference sequence). The CDR3 has 16 amino acids. The V and J ends lost 4 bases and 4 bases respectively, with 21 bases between them. The DNA of the CDR3 is TGTGCCAGCAGCAATCAAATAACTAGATCGGGGTACGAGCAGTACTTC. It is translated as CASSNQITRSGYEQYF.

The chain joins TRBV4-1 to TRBJ2-4, with 11 bases identical to TRBD1. The germline V gene encodes CDR1 MGHRA and CDR2 YSYEKL. The CDR3 has 15 residues. V gave up 3 bases and J gave up 11 bases; unmatched junction bases: 9. The CDR3 here is CASSQEDRGPRFQYF. Here the CDR3 DNA reads TGCGCCAGCAGCCAGGAGGACAGGGGGCCCCGATTTCAGTACTTC.

The chain links TRBV9 to TRBJ2-7; 11 bases agree with TRBD2. Germline values: CDR1 SGDLS, CDR2 YYNGEE. V dropped 6 bases and J dropped 7; count of bases not matched to a gene: 15. CDR3 length: 16 amino acids. In DNA, the CDR3 is TGTGCCAGCACCCCCTTGGGGACTAGCGGTATATGGGAGCAGTACTTC. It is translated as CASTPLGTSGIWEQYF.

J is TRBJ2-7 and V is TRBV6-5; weak D call: TRBD2 (6 bases). The CDR3 is 14 residues long. Trimming stripped 6 bases from V and 7 bases from J, with 19 bases between. CDR1 MNHEY and CDR2 SVGAGI come from the germline V gene. This CDR3 reads CASRAGTGDQEQYF. CDR3 bases: TGTGCCAGCAGGGCCGGGACTGGGGATCAAGAGCAGTACTTC.

The chain couples TRBV2 to TRBJ2-3; tentative D call: TRBD2 (5 bases). Trimming took 7 bases from V and 2 from J, leaving 13 bases between them. The CDR3 runs to 14 residues. From germline, CDR1 is SNHLY and CDR2 FYNNEI. The CDR3 nucleotides read TGTGCCAGCACCCCAAGCGGCGACACAGATACGCAGTATTTT. Its translation: CASTPSGDTDTQYF.

V usage is TRBV7-2 and J usage is TRBJ2-4, with a weak D call TRBD1 (6 bases). V was clipped by 5 bases and J by 0 bases, with 8 bases between them. The CDR3 length is 14 residues. The germline CDR1 and CDR2 sequences are SGHTA and FQGNSA. The CDR3 DNA sequence: TGTGCCAGCAGCCACAGGGTAGCCAAAAACATTCAGTACTTC. Amino acids: CASSHRVAKNIQYF.